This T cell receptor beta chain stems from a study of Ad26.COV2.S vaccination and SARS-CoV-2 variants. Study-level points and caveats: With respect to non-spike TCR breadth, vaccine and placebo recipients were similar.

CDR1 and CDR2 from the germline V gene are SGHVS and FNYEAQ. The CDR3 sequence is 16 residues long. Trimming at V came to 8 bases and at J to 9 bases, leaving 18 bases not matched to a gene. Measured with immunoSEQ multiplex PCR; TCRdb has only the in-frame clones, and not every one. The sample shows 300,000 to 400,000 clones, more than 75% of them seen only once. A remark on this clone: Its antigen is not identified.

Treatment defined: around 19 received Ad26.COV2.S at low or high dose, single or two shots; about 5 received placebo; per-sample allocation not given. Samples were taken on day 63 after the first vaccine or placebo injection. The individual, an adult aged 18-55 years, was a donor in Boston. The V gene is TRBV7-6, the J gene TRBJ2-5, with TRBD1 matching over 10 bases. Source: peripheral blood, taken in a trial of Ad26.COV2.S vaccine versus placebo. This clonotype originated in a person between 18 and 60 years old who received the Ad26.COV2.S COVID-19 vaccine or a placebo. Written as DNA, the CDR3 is TGTGCCAGCGAAGGGAGAGGGACAGGGGAACTGGGGGCCCAGTACTTC. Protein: CASEGRGTGELGAQYF.